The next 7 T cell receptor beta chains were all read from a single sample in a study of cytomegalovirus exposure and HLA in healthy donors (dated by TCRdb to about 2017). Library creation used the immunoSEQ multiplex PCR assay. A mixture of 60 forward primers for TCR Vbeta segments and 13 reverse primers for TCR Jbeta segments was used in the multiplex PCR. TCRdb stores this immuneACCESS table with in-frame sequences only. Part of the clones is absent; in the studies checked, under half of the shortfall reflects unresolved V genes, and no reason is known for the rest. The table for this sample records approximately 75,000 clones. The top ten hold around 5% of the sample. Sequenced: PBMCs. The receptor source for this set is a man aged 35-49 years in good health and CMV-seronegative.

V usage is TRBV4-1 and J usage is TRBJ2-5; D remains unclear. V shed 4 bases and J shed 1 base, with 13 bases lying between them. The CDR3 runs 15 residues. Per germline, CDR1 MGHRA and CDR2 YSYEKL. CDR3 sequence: CASSRAGYSQETQYF. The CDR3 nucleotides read TGCGCCAGCAGCCGGGCCGGATATAGCCAAGAGACCCAGTACTTC.

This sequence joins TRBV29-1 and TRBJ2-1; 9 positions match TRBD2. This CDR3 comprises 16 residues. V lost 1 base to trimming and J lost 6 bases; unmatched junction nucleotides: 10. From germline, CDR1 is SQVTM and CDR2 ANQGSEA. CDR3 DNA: TGCAGCGTTGAAGGTCTAGCGGGAAGGGAAATCAATGAGCAGTTCTTC. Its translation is CSVEGLAGREINEQFF.

The CDR3 is CASSLRGRDEAFF. For the CDR3, the DNA is TGTGCCAGCAGCTTGCGGGGAAGGGATGAAGCTTTCTTT. The J gene is TRBJ1-1, the V gene TRBV7-9, with D hard to call. V lost 3 bases, J lost 7 bases, and 12 bases lay in between. There are 13 residues in the CDR3. CDR1 is SEHNR, CDR2 FQNEAQ, per germline (reference sequence).

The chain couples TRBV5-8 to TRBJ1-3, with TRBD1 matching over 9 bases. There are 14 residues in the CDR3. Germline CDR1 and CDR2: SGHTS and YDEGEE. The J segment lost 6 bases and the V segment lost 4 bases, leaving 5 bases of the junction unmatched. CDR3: CASSPDRGTNTIYF. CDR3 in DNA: TGTGCCAGCAGCCCGGACAGGGGAACAAACACCATATATTTT.

The CDR3 coding sequence is TGTGCCAGCAGTCTCGACTTTAGCTCCTACGAGCAGTACTTC. It specifies CASSLDFSSYEQYF. The genes are TRBV6-5 and TRBJ2-7, with D unresolved. V was clipped by 5 bases and J by 0 bases, with 11 bases between them. Germline V gene lookup returns CDR1 MNHEY and CDR2 SVGAGI. The length of the CDR3 is 14 residues.

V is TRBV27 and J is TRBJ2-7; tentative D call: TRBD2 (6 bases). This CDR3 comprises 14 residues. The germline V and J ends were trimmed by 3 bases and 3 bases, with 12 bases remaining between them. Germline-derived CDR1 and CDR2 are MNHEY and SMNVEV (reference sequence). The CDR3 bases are TGTGCCAGCAGTTTCCGAACGGGACTCTACGAGCAGTACTTC. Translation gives CASSFRTGLYEQYF.

Here the CDR3 DNA reads TGTGCCAGCAGCTTGTGGGCTACAGGGATCTCTGGAAACACCATATATTTT. Its translation: CASSLWATGISGNTIYF. The chain joins TRBV5-4 to TRBJ1-3; a possible D gene is TRBD1 (6 bases). V dropped 1 base and J dropped 0 bases, with 14 bases sitting between them. The germline V gene has CDR1 SGHNT and CDR2 YYREEE (reference sequence). This CDR3 region has 17 residues.